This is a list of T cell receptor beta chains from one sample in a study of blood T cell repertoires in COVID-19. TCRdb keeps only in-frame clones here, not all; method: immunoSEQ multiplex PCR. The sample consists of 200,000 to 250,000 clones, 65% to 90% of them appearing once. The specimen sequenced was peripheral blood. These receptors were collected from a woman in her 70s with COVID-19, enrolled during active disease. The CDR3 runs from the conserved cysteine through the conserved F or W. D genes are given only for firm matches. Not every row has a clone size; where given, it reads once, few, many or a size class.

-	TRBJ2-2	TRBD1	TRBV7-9	TGTGCCAGCAGCTCCCGGGACAGAGGGGCCGGGGAGCTGTTTTTT	CASSSRDRGAGELFF
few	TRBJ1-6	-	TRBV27	TGTGCCAGCAGTTTTGAACAGGTGAATTCACCCCTCCACTTT	CASSFEQVNSPLHF
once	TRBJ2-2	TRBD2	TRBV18	TGTGCCAGCTCACTTCAAAGAGGGACTAGCGGGGACCACGGGGAGCTGTTTTTT	CASSLQRGTSGDHGELFF
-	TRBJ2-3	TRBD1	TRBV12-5	TGTGCTAGTGCTCTAGGACAGGGGGCAGATACGCAGTATTTT	CASALGQGADTQYF
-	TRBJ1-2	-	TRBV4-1	TGCGCCAGCAGTTTCACGGGGGAGAGAATCTATGGCTACACCTTC	CASSFTGERIYGYTF
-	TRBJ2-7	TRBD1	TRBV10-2	TGCGCCAGCAGTGATCCCGAGGGGGCGAGGGAGCAGTACTTC	CASSDPEGAREQYF
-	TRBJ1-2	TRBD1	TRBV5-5	TGTGCCAGCAGCTGGCAGGGGGCTAGCTATGGCTACACCTTC	CASSWQGASYGYTF
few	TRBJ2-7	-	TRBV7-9	TGTGCCAGCAGCCCCGGGGGGGAAAGGACAGGGGACTACGAGCAGTACTTC	CASSPGGERTGDYEQYF
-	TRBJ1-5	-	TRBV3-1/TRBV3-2	TGTGCCAGCAGCCTCCAGGGGTTCAATAGCAATCAGCCCCAGCATTTT	CASSLQGFNSNQPQHF
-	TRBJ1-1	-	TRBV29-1	TGCAGCACATGGGGAGGGAACACTGAAGCTTTCTTT	CSTWGGNTEAFF
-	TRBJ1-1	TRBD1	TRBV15	TGTGCCACCAGCGGAGGACAGGGAAACACTGAAGCTTTCTTT	CATSGGQGNTEAFF
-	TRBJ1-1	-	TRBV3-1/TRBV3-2	TGTGCCAGCAGCCACCTTAAGGGGCACACTGAAGCTTTCTTT	CASSHLKGHTEAFF
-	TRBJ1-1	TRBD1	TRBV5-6	TGTGCCAGCAGCCCCTTGACAGGGGCGGGGGTTAACACTGAAGCTTTCTTT	CASSPLTGAGVNTEAFF
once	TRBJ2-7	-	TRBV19	TGTGCCAGTAGTATAGACGGAAGCGCGTCCCAGCGAATCTACGAGCAGTACTTC	CASSIDGSASQRIYEQYF
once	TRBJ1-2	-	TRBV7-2	TGTGCCAGCAGCCTCAACGCCAGGGAACCCGCCTATGGCTACACCTTC	CASSLNAREPAYGYTF
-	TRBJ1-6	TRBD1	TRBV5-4	TGTGCCAGCACCGAAGACAGGGGCGGACGCTCCTATAATTCACCCCTCCACTTT	CASTEDRGGRSYNSPLHF
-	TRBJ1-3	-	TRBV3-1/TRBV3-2	TGTGCCAGCAGCCTGGACAGCTTATCTGGAAACACCATATATTTT	CASSLDSLSGNTIYF
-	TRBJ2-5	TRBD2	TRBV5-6	TGTGCCAGCAGTAGACTAGCGGGACCTTGGGAGACCCAGTACTTC	CASSRLAGPWETQYF
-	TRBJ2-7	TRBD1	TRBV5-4	TGTGCCAGCAGCCAAGGACAGGGGGTGGGTGAGCAGTACTTC	CASSQGQGVGEQYF
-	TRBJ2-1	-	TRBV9	TGTGCCAGCAGCGTAGTAGAGGGCTCCTACAATGAGCAGTTCTTC	CASSVVEGSYNEQFF
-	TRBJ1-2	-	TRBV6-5	TGTGCCAGCAGTTCTGTTAAGCTCGGGGGAAGCTATGGCTACACCTTC	CASSSVKLGGSYGYTF
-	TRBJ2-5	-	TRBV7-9	TGTGCCAGCAGCTTAAGCAGGGCTTACCAAGAGACCCAGTACTTC	CASSLSRAYQETQYF
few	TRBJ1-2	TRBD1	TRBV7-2	TGTGCCAGCAACCCGGGACAGGGTTCAAACTATGGCTACACCTTC	CASNPGQGSNYGYTF
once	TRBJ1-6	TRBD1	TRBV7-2	TGTGCCAGCAGCTTAGGCCAGGGGGGCAACGATTCACCCCTCCACTTT	CASSLGQGGNDSPLHF
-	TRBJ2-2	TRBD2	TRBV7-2	TGTGCCAGCAGCCCACCCGGGACTAGCGGCACCGGGGAGCTGTTTTTT	CASSPPGTSGTGELFF
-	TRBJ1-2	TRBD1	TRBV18	TGTGCCAGCTCACCAGGACAGGGGGAACTCGTATTCGGCTACACCTTC	CASSPGQGELVFGYTF
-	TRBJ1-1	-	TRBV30	TGTGCCTGGACCCAGGGTAAGAACACTGAAGCTTTCTTT	CAWTQGKNTEAFF
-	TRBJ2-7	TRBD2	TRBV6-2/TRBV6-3	TGTGCCAGCAGTTACCCCAGCGGGACTAAACGCTACGAGCAGTACTTC	CASSYPSGTKRYEQYF
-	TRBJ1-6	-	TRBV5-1	TGCGCCAGCAGCTTGGCTTGGAGCAGCCCTAATAATTCACCCCTCCACTTT	CASSLAWSSPNNSPLHF
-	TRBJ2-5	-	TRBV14	TGTGCCAGCAGCCAAGATAGGGTGAACAGGTACCAAGAGACCCAGTACTTC	CASSQDRVNRYQETQYF
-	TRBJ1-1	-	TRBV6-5	TGTGCCAGCAACCCGGAGGGGAACACTGAAGCTTTCTTT	CASNPEGNTEAFF
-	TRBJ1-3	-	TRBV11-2	TGTGCCAGCAGCTTAGGACAGAGCTCTGGAAACACCATATATTTT	CASSLGQSSGNTIYF
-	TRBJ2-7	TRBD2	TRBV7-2	TGTGCCAGCAGCGGTACTAGCGGGAACGCCTACGAGCAGTACTTC	CASSGTSGNAYEQYF
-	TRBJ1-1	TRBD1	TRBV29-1	TGCAGCGTTGAACAGGATCGACAGGGAGAAGCTTTCTTT	CSVEQDRQGEAFF
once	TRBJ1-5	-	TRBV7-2	TGTGCCAGCAGCTTAGCCGGAGGTAGCAATCAGCCCCAGCATTTT	CASSLAGGSNQPQHF
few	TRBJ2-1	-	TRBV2	TGTGCCAGCAGGAAAAGACAGACCCATGAGCAGTTCTTC	CASRKRQTHEQFF
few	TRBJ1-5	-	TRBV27	TGTGCCAGCAGTTCAGACACCCAGAACAATCAGCCCCAGCATTTT	CASSSDTQNNQPQHF
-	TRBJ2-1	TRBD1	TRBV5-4	TGTGCCAGCAGCCAGGGACAGGGAGTCTACAATGAGCAGTTCTTC	CASSQGQGVYNEQFF
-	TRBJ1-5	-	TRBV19	TGTGCCAGTAGTATTAATCCGGGTGGGCAGCCCCAGCATTTT	CASSINPGGQPQHF
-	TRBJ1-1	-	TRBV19	TGTGCCAGTAGTGGTACGGCTCGTGAAGGGGAGGACACTGAAGCTTTCTTT	CASSGTAREGEDTEAFF
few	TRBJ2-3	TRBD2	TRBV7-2	TGTGCCAGCAGGCGCCGGACTAGCGGGGGCACAGATACGCAGTATTTT	CASRRRTSGGTDTQYF
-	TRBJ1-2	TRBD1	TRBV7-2	TGTGCCAGCAGCTGGGGACAGGGGGTCGGGTATGGCTACACCTTC	CASSWGQGVGYGYTF
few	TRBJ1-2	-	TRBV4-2	TGTGCCAGCAGCCGCCAGCGGGACAATTCTGGCTACACCTTC	CASSRQRDNSGYTF
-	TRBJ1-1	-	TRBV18	TGTGCCAGCTCACCACCGGTGGGGGCTAGGGCTTTCTTT	CASSPPVGARAFF
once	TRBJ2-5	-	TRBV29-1	TGCAGCGTCTCGGGACGGGGAGGAGAGACCCAGTACTTC	CSVSGRGGETQYF
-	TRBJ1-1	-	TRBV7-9	TGTGCCAGCAGCCCGGGGGACCTGGAAGCTTTCTTT	CASSPGDLEAFF
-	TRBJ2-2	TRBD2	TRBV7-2	TGTGCCAGCAGCTTACAGGCGGGAGACACCGGGGAGCTGTTTTTT	CASSLQAGDTGELFF
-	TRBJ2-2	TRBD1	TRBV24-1	TGTGCCACCAGCCCCCCCGGACAGGGGAGTTCAAGAGGCCCTGCGAACACCGGGGAGCTGTTTTTT	CATSPPGQGSSRGPANTGELFF
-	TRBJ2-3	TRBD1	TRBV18	TGTGCCAGCTCACCCCGGGACAGCTCCACAGATACGCAGTATTTT	CASSPRDSSTDTQYF
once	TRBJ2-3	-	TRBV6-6	TGTGCCAGCAGTTTGGGACATGTCACAGATACGCAGTATTTT	CASSLGHVTDTQYF
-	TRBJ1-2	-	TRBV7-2	TGTGCCAGCAGCCCGCGGACAGCTAACTATGGCTACACCTTC	CASSPRTANYGYTF